These 28 T cell receptor beta chains share one sample of origin, sequenced in a study of cytomegalovirus exposure and HLA in healthy donors. Primers: 60 Vbeta forward and 13 Jbeta reverse. Here immunoSEQ multiplex PCR was the method, and the copy in TCRdb shows in-frame clones only, minus some. Recorded here are some 55,000 clones; the top ten clones represent roughly 12%. Sample: PBMCs. These receptors were taken from a man aged 18 to 29 in good health and CMV-seropositive.

The gene calls are TRBV6-6 and TRBJ1-2; D unclear. The germline V gene has CDR1 MNHNY and CDR2 SVGAGI (reference sequence). V was pared by 0 bases and J by 6 bases, with 14 bases between. The CDR3 totals 15 residues. CDR3 nucleotide sequence: TGTGCCAGCAGTTACTCGATAGTAGGCGGGAATGGCTACACCTTC. Translated, it gives CASSYSIVGGNGYTF.

The V call is TRBV5-1, the J call TRBJ2-1; D remains ambiguous. V shed 0 bases and J shed 10 bases, with 8 bases lying between them. CDR1 and CDR2 (germline): SGHRS, YFSETQ. The CDR3 extends over 12 amino acids. CDR3 nucleotides: TGCGCCAGCAGCTTGGATCCTCAGGAGCAGTTCTTC. Translation gives CASSLDPQEQFF.

Notes on this clone: Given the absence of the conserved phenylalanine or tryptophan at the CDR3 end, a read error is likely. The chain combines TRBV29-1 with TRBJ2-3, with D tentatively TRBD1 (7 bases). The CDR3 covers 14 residues. Germline loops: CDR1 SQVTM, CDR2 ANQGSEA. V was pared by 5 bases and J by 5 bases, with 17 bases between. The DNA of the CDR3 is TGCAGCGTTACCCGGAGGGGGCTGATAGATACGCAGTATTCT. This codes for CSVTRRGLIDTQYS.

The chain carries TRBV30 and TRBJ1-2; D ambiguous. Germline CDR1 reads GTSNPN; CDR2 reads SVGIG (reference sequence). The V gene lost 1 base and the J gene lost 4 bases, with 10 bases spanning the gap. This CDR3 spans 13 amino acids. DNA for the CDR3: TGTGCCTGGAGTGCGGGGTCCGGCTATGGCTACACCTTC. Amino acids: CAWSAGSGYGYTF.

V usage is TRBV7-2 and J usage is TRBJ2-7; D not resolved. In germline, CDR1 is SGHTA, CDR2 FQGNSA. This CDR3 spans 11 amino acids. V was trimmed by 5 bases and J by 6 bases, leaving 8 bases between them. CDR3 coding DNA: TGTGCCAGCAGCCAAGAGGCCGAGCAGTACTTC. It translates to CASSQEAEQYF.

This rearrangement joins TRBV6-5 to TRBJ1-2; 8 nucleotides agree with TRBD1. The CDR3 loop spans 12 amino acids. CDR1 MNHEY and CDR2 SVGAGI come from the germline V gene. The V gene end was trimmed by 8 bases and the J gene end by 4 bases; junction bases not matched to a gene: 3. In DNA form, the CDR3 reads TGTGCCAGCTGGGACAGGACCTATGGCTACACCTTC. This gives the protein CASWDRTYGYTF.

The genes are TRBV29-1 and TRBJ2-7; 9 bases are shared with TRBD1. Looked up from germline, CDR1 is SQVTM and CDR2 is ANQGSEA. The CDR3 runs to 15 residues. Germline trimming cut 4 bases from V and 2 bases from J; bases unmatched to any gene: 9. In nucleotides, the CDR3 is TGCAGCGTTGGGGGAGGACAGGGGACAACCTACGAGCAGTACTTC. Its translation is CSVGGGQGTTYEQYF.

About this clone itself: The same CDR3 also results from other DNA sequences found in this sample. In DNA form, the CDR3 reads TGTGCCATCAGTGCTAGCGGCTCCTACAATGAGCAGTTCTTC. It yields the protein CAISASGSYNEQFF. This sequence joins TRBV10-3 and TRBJ2-1; 7 nucleotides align to TRBD2. From germline, CDR1 is ENHRY and CDR2 SYGVKD. The CDR3 consists of 14 residues. Germline trimming cut 4 bases from V and 0 bases from J; bases unmatched to any gene: 0.

Notes on this clone: At the DNA level, this CDR3 is encoded by other sequences in the same sample as well. This chain uses TRBV5-5 with TRBJ1-1; D is uncertain. This CDR3 comprises 14 residues. Between the trimmed V and J ends, which lost 1 base and 3 bases, there was a span of 10 bases. Germline V lookup: CDR1 SGHKS, CDR2 YYEKEE (reference sequence). The CDR3 is CASSLSREDTEAFF. In nucleotides, the CDR3 is TGTGCCAGCAGCTTGAGCCGGGAGGACACTGAAGCTTTCTTT.

This rearrangement joins TRBV6-5 to TRBJ1-5; weak D call: TRBD1 (5 bases). V dropped 7 bases and J dropped 0 bases, with 13 bases sitting between them. Germline V lookup: CDR1 MNHEY, CDR2 SVGAGI. This CDR3 has 15 amino acids. The CDR3 bases are TGTGCCAGCAAACTTGACAGCTATAGCAATCAGCCCCAGCATTTT. Protein sequence: CASKLDSYSNQPQHF.

V and J are TRBV9 and TRBJ2-7; TRBD1 might be the D (6 bases). Trimming shortened V by 4 bases and J by 5 bases, and 19 bases separated the two germline ends. Germline V gene sequence: CDR1 SGDLS, CDR2 YYNGEE. The CDR3 contains 15 residues. CDR3 sequence (DNA): TGTGCCAGCAGCCCTAGGGGGATCTCCCATGACGAGCAGTACTTC. It translates to CASSPRGISHDEQYF.

The CDR3 region is CATRLAAFNEQFF. The CDR3 DNA sequence: TGTGCCACCCGACTAGCCGCTTTCAATGAGCAGTTCTTC. V is TRBV6-5 and J is TRBJ2-1, with TRBD2 identical over 7 bases. J gave up 6 bases and V 10 bases, and 9 bases lay outside the gene matches. The CDR3 sequence is 13 residues long. CDR1 is MNHEY, CDR2 SVGAGI, per germline.

For the CDR3, the DNA is TGTGCCAGCAGCTGGGGACTAGCGGGAGTAGGGCCCTACGAGCAGTACTTC. This encodes CASSWGLAGVGPYEQYF. The rearrangement uses TRBV7-8 and TRBJ2-7; 14 nucleotides agree with TRBD2. This CDR3 is built from 17 residues. V lost 4 bases to trimming and J lost 2 bases; unmatched junction nucleotides: 7. Germline lookup yields CDR1 SGHVS and CDR2 FQNEAQ.

The chain recombines TRBV7-9 with TRBJ1-1; 8 bases are shared with TRBD1. Germline-derived CDR1 and CDR2 are SEHNR and FQNEAQ (reference sequence). J gave up 0 bases and V 1 base, and 4 bases lay outside the gene matches. This CDR3 contains 16 residues. Here the CDR3 DNA reads TGTGCCAGCAGCTTAGTCAGGGGGCCGATGAACACTGAAGCTTTCTTT. Translated, it gives CASSLVRGPMNTEAFF.

This chain connects TRBV5-6 to TRBJ2-3; no reliable D call. Trimming took 0 bases from V and 0 from J, leaving 8 bases between them. The CDR3 contains 15 residues. The germline V gene has CDR1 SGHDT and CDR2 YYEEEE. CDR3 sequence (DNA): TGTGCCAGCAGCTTGGGTCCTACTAGCACAGATACGCAGTATTTT. This gives the protein CASSLGPTSTDTQYF.

V is TRBV4-2 and J is TRBJ1-1, with D unclear. The CDR3 is made up of 13 amino acids. From germline, CDR1 is LGHNA and CDR2 YNFKEQ. V gave up 5 bases and J gave up 4 bases, with 11 bases separating them. This chain's CDR3 is CASSLRPGTEAFF. As DNA, the CDR3 is TGTGCCAGCAGCTTGAGACCGGGCACTGAAGCTTTCTTT.

This chain links TRBV19 with TRBJ1-2, with a weak D call TRBD1 (5 bases). This CDR3 has 13 amino acids. Germline loops: CDR1 LNHDA, CDR2 SQIVND (reference sequence). V lost 3 bases to trimming and J lost 8 bases, with 13 bases between them. DNA of the CDR3: TGTGCCAGTAGTATGGGGCAGGGAAGCGGCTACACCTTC. Translated, it gives CASSMGQGSGYTF. Full variable domain (missing parts from reference TRBV19 and TRBJ1-2): DGGITQSPKYLFRKEGQNVTLSCEQNLNHDAMYWYRQDPGQGLRLIYYSQIVNDFQKGDIAEGYSVSREKKESFPLTVTSAQKNPTAFYLCASSMGQGSGYTFGSGTRLTVV.

About this clone: One junction end does not reproduce the germline sequence, and a read error may be involved. V gene TRBV5-1 combines with J gene TRBJ2-7; D uncertain. Germline values: CDR1 SGHRS, CDR2 YFSETQ. The CDR3 has 13 amino acids. DNA of the CDR3: TGCGCCAGCAGCTTGGGCGGCTCCTACGAGCAGTGCTTC. Protein sequence: CASSLGGSYEQCF.

The rearrangement uses TRBV28 and TRBJ2-3; D perhaps matches TRBD1 (6 bases). This CDR3 spans 15 amino acids. CDR1 is MDHEN and CDR2 is SYDVKM in the germline V gene. Trimming shortened V by 5 bases and J by 2 bases, and 14 bases separated the two germline ends. CDR3: CASSPGTPYTDTQYF. CDR3 DNA sequence: TGTGCCAGCAGTCCAGGGACACCTTACACAGATACGCAGTATTTT.

The rearrangement joins TRBV27 to TRBJ2-7, with TRBD2 identical over 7 bases. Trimming removed 3 bases from V and 6 bases from J; junction bases left unmatched: 8. The CDR3 has 14 residues. Germline V lookup: CDR1 MNHEY, CDR2 SMNVEV (reference sequence). The CDR3 DNA follows: TGTGCCAGCAGTTTGTCGGGCGGGAGACCCGAGCAGTACTTC. It is translated as CASSLSGGRPEQYF.

The rearrangement links TRBV9 to TRBJ1-2, with D perhaps matching TRBD1 (5 bases). V lost 3 bases and J 7 bases, leaving 16 bases between the germline ends. Germline CDR1 is SGDLS and CDR2 is YYNGEE. The CDR3 loop spans 14 amino acids. The CDR3 DNA follows: TGTGCCAGCAGCGCCGGCAGGGAAATTCGTGGCTACACCTTC. This sequence encodes CASSAGREIRGYTF.

The V and J genes are TRBV28 and TRBJ2-7; D possibly corresponds to TRBD2 (7 bases). Germline CDR1 reads MDHEN; CDR2 reads SYDVKM. The CDR3 consists of 16 residues. V was pared by 1 base and J by 3 bases, with 16 bases between. CDR3 nucleotides: TGTGCCAGCAGTTTATCCGGGGGGCGGGCCCTCTACGAGCAGTACTTC. It yields the protein CASSLSGGRALYEQYF.

V and J are TRBV30 and TRBJ2-7, with TRBD1 identical over 7 bases. CDR3 length equals 14 residues. Per germline, CDR1 GTSNPN and CDR2 SVGIG (reference sequence). The ends lost 3 bases at V and 2 bases at J; junction bases unmatched: 7. This chain's CDR3 is CAWRVQGNPYEQYF. The CDR3 nucleotides read TGTGCCTGGAGAGTACAGGGGAACCCCTACGAGCAGTACTTC.

The rearrangement links TRBV29-1 to TRBJ1-2; 9 bases agree with TRBD1. Germline V gene data show CDR1 as SQVTM and CDR2 as ANQGSEA. The V gene end was trimmed by 8 bases and the J gene end by 5 bases; junction bases not matched to a gene: 6. The CDR3 covers 12 residues. The CDR3 DNA reads as TGCAGCTGCCCCGGGACAGGGTATGGCTACACCTTC. It yields the protein CSCPGTGYGYTF.

The V and J genes are TRBV19 and TRBJ2-1, with TRBD2 identical over 12 bases. The CDR3 runs 15 residues. Germline CDR1 reads LNHDA; CDR2 reads SQIVND (reference sequence). The trim removed 7 bases at V and 5 bases at J, leaving 6 bases unmatched. The CDR3 spells CASTQLAGGNNEQFF. CDR3 nucleotides: TGTGCCAGTACCCAACTAGCGGGAGGTAACAATGAGCAGTTCTTC.

The chain links TRBV5-6 to TRBJ1-2; the D gene is possibly TRBD1 (6 bases). The CDR3 loop spans 16 amino acids. The V end lost 0 bases, the J end lost 6 bases, and 18 bases lay between the germline ends. CDR1 is SGHDT and CDR2 is YYEEEE in the germline V gene. CDR3 nucleotides: TGTGCCAGCAGCTTGGGGCCCGGGGGGCTCGGGGATGGCTACACCTTC. It yields the protein CASSLGPGGLGDGYTF.

The CDR3 protein is CASSDQLETPYNEQFF. In DNA form, the CDR3 reads TGTGCCAGCAGTGATCAACTAGAGACCCCTTACAATGAGCAGTTCTTC. The V gene is TRBV25-1, the J gene TRBJ2-1, with D maybe TRBD2 (5 bases). Looked up from germline, CDR1 is MGHDK and CDR2 is SYGVNS. Trimming shortened V by 3 bases and J by 4 bases, and 16 bases separated the two germline ends. This CDR3 spans 16 amino acids.

J is TRBJ2-5 and V is TRBV11-3; 10 nucleotides match TRBD1. The V gene end was trimmed by 5 bases and the J gene end by 5 bases; junction bases not matched to a gene: 11. Germline V gene lookup returns CDR1 SGHNT and CDR2 YENEEA. The CDR3 contains 16 residues. The CDR3 reads CASSITGTGARETQYF. For the CDR3, the DNA is TGTGCCAGCAGCATAACCGGGACAGGGGCGAGGGAGACCCAGTACTTC.